Included here is one T cell receptor (beta chain) sequence, with context. This entry is derived from a study of blood T cell repertoires in COVID-19. Study in general: Researchers got acute and convalescent COVID-19 samples from the United States, Italy and Spain. Sources were T cells, B-cell-depleted T cells, or PBMCs; the material itself was cDNA or gDNA.

Trimming removed 3 bases from V and 1 base from J; junction bases left unmatched: 1. The CDR3 has 14 residues. The germline V gene has CDR1 MNHNS and CDR2 SASEGT. In the authors' methods: Estimates of nucleated cell counts were drawn from the amplification of reference gene primers. The table came from immunoSEQ multiplex PCR; TCRdb's copy has only in-frame clones and leaves some out. From that table come the V and J calls and clone size; the DNA was used to work out D and trimming. The sample records some 210,000 clones, around nine tenths being singletons. This receptor was obtained from a woman in her forties with acute or convalescent COVID-19. V usage is TRBV6-1 and J usage is TRBJ2-7; 9 bases match TRBD2. The sample was peripheral blood. The chain's CDR3 is CASSDSGGSYEQYV. The CDR3 nucleotides read TGTGCCAGCAGTGATAGCGGGGGTTCCTACGAGCAGTACGTC.